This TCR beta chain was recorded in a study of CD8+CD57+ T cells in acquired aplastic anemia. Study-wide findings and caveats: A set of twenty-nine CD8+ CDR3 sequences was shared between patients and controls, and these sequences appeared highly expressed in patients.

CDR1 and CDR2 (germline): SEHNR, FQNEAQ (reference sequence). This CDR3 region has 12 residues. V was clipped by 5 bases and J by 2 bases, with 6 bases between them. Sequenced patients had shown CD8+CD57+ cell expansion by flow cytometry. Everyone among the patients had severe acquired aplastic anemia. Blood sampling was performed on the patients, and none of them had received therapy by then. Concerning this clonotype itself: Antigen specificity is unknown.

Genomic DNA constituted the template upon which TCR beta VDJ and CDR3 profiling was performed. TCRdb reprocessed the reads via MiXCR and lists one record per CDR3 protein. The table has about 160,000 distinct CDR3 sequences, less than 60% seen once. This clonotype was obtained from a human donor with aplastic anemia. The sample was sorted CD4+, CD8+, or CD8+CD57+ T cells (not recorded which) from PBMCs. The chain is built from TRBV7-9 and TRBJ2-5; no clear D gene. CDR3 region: CASSKSQETQYF. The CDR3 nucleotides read TGTGCCAGCAGCAAATCACAAGAGACCCAGTACTTC.